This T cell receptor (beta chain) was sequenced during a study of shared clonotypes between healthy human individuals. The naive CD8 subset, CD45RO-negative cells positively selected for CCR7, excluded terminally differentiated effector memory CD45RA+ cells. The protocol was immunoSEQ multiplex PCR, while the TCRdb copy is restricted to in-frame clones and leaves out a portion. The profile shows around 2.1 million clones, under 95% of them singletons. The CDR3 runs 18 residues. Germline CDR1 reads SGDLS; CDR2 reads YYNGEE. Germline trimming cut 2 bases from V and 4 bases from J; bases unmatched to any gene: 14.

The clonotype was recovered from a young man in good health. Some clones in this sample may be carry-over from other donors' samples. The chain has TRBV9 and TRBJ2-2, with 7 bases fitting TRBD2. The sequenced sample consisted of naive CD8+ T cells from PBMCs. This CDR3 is CASSVSRVAAGPTGELFF. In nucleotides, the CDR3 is TGTGCCAGCAGCGTTTCTCGCGTAGCAGCGGGACCCACCGGGGAGCTGTTTTTT. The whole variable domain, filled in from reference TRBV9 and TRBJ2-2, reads DSGVTQTPKHLITATGQRVTLRCSPRSGDLSVYWYQQSLDQGLQFLIQYYNGEERAKGNILERFSAQQFPDLHSELNLSSLELGDSALYFCASSVSRVAAGPTGELFFGEGSRLTVL.